This T cell receptor (beta chain) was observed in a study of T cells in Graves' hyperthyroidism and ophthalmopathy (dated by TCRdb to the late 2010s). With regard to the full study: Peripheral blood samples were taken at initial diagnosis, before any treatment was given. The paper describes TCR Vbeta CDR3 sequencing of 120 to 150 peripheral blood samples, made up of roughly 40 ophthalmopathy patients, approximately 76 hyperthyroidism patients and roughly 17 progressor patients. After blood sampling, hyperthyroidism patients were treated with methimazole at a starting dose of 30 mg daily, and ophthalmopathy patients were treated with high-dose intravenous methylprednisolone. The 85 to 100 discovery patients were randomly split 7:3 into training and test sets. The study also compared thyroid tissue and blood T-cell repertoires from 6 or 7 Graves' hyperthyroidism patients. Prospective prediction of ophthalmopathy was tested in an independent validation cohort consisting of 18 to 20 hyperthyroidism patients and some 15 patients who later progressed to ophthalmopathy. To identify distinguishing TCR V-J signatures, a discovery cohort of 90 to 100 patients was used, comprising fewer than 45 with Graves' ophthalmopathy and 57 with stable Graves' hyperthyroidism. What the research found in general, with its limitations: In validation, progression to ophthalmopathy was predicted by the model with 65% to 71% sensitivity and 72.22% specificity, a median of around 5.9 months before onset. A model built on a 13 V-J signature distinguished ophthalmopathy from stable hyperthyroidism, reaching about 89% sensitivity and 81.08% specificity in cross-validation and 80%/75% in testing. No statistical method was used to set the sample size in advance, and investigators knew the group allocation. Most expanded thyroid clonotypes (frequency above 0.001) were also found in blood, which suggests that blood repertoires may mirror thyroid immune responses.

The TCR beta CDR3 regions were amplified from RNA transcripts. The first round of RT-PCR for the TCR CDR3 was performed with the HTBI primer set and the Qiagen OneStep RT-PCR kit. Libraries were constructed in a second round of multiplex PCR, after which size selection and purification were performed. Libraries were sequenced paired-end with 100 bp reads on an Illumina HiSeq2000. As for the original processing: SOAPnuke was used to process the raw data, with reads discarded if the reads contained adapters or uncalled bases, had a mean Phred below 15, or lacked an exact constant-primer or identifier match. High-quality paired reads were merged with COPE v1.2.5, and unique nucleotide sequences were defined as clonotypes. Clonotypes were aligned to IMGT TRBV, TRBD and TRBJ reference segments using MiTCR v1.1. Only V-J combinations with frequency above 0.0001, covering 99% to 99.2% of repertoires, were analysed. A TCS score was defined as the ratio between F50 (clonal expansion) and ExV (chaos), using BLOSUM62-based TCRdist between CDR3 peptides within each V-J. Welch's t-statistics and random forest reduced fewer than 600 V-J features to 10 to 15, which were used in a naive Bayes classifier (R e1071). Starting from the raw public reads, TCRdb applied fastp trimming at Q25, assembled clones with MiXCR and retained in-frame beta chains. For every CDR3 protein sequence, its rows merge into one entry that carries the most common genes and DNA. TCRdb, not the authors, supplied the V and J calls. Across this sample there are hundreds of thousands of distinct CDR3 sequences, with roughly 15% seen only once. The ten largest clones represent approximately 3.8% of the sample.

V loses 0 bases, J loses 4 bases, and the germline ends lie 7 bases apart. The CDR3 holds 13 amino acids from the cysteine to the phenylalanine. CDR3 DNA is the only sequence kept; it has 39 bases, read in frame from the first base. For CDR1 and CDR2, the germline V gene lists SGHTA and FQGNSA. Stable Graves' hyperthyroidism was defined as the absence of progression to ophthalmopathy over 18 months of follow-up. The hyperthyroidism patients were between 18 and 65 years old and newly diagnosed, with a disease duration of less than 2 months. Patients with uncontrolled infections, other autoimmune diseases, pregnancy or lactation were excluded. Diagnoses relied on clinical symptoms, serum thyroxine and TRAb, thyroid ultrasound and orbital computed tomography. PBMCs were separated from under 12 ml of fresh peripheral blood using Ficoll-Paque density gradient centrifugation. Trizol reagent was used to extract total RNA, and RNA quality was then checked on an Agilent 2100 Bioanalyzer.

In this sample, this clonotype turned up a few times. Its cognate antigen has yet to be identified. One base away there is no much larger clone; base qualities are not given. The chain was built from TRBV7-2 and TRBJ2-7; no D gene can be assigned with confidence. Sequencing was carried out using blood. The sequence derives from a woman in her twenties or thirties with Graves' hyperthyroidism. The bases read TGTGCCAGCAGCTTAGCTTTCCCTTACGAGCAGTACTTC. This codes for CASSLAFPYEQYF.